The rows below give T cell receptor beta chains drawn from one sample of a study of OX40 agonist ivuxolimab in advanced cancers. Profiled with immunoSEQ multiplex PCR; TCRdb holds only in-frame clones, not every one. The sample gives under 90,000 clones, more than 70% of which show up once; approximately 0.2% is in the top ten. The sequences come from CD4+ or CD8+ T cells sorted from blood, collected in a trial of the OX40 agonist ivuxolimab. The receptors come from an adult with an advanced solid tumor such as melanoma, head and neck, liver or kidney cancer. CDR3s include the opening cysteine and the closing phenylalanine or tryptophan. A D gene is named only where the DNA matches it firmly. Where a row states a size, it is once, few, many or the class of an expanded clone; other rows omit it.

>few|16|TRBV27|TRBJ2-3|.
TGTGCCAGCAGTTTTTTTACCAGGGGTCGCACAGATACGCAGTATTTT
CASSFFTRGRTDTQYF
>once|13|TRBV5-4|TRBJ1-1|.
TGTGCCAGCAGCTTGGAGGGGTGGAATGAAGCTTTCTTT
CASSLEGWNEAFF
>.|14|TRBV5-1|TRBJ2-5|TRBD1
TGCGCCAGCAGCTCGGGACAGGCTAAAGAGACCCAGTACTTC
CASSSGQAKETQYF
>.|14|TRBV5-1|TRBJ1-4|.
TGCGCCAGCAGCACCCGGGGTTCCGGTGAAAAACTGTTTTTT
CASSTRGSGEKLFF
>.|15|TRBV5-5|TRBJ1-2|TRBD1
TGTGCCAGCAGCTTGGCCGGGACAGGGGCCGATGGCTACACCTTC
CASSLAGTGADGYTF
>.|15|TRBV9|TRBJ2-1|TRBD2
TGTGCCAGCAGCGTAGACCCTAGCGGGGGGAATGAGCAGTTCTTC
CASSVDPSGGNEQFF
>.|18|TRBV2|TRBJ2-2|TRBD1
TGTGCCAGCAGTTCTCGGACAGGGGGATCGAAGAACACCGGGGAGCTGTTTTTT
CASSSRTGGSKNTGELFF
>.|14|TRBV27|TRBJ1-4|.
TGTGCCAGCAGTCTGGAGGGCCCTAATGAAAAACTGTTTTTT
CASSLEGPNEKLFF
>.|14|TRBV19|TRBJ1-2|.
TGTGCCAGTAGTCCCTGGGGGGGGAACTATGGCTACACCTTC
CASSPWGGNYGYTF
>.|14|TRBV5-1|TRBJ1-6|.
TGCGCCAGCAGCTACGCAGGGACCAATTCACCCCTCCACTTT
CASSYAGTNSPLHF
>.|16|TRBV4-2|TRBJ1-5|TRBD1
TGTGCCAGCAGCTCTCACCTGGACAGGGGAAATCAGCCCCAGCATTTT
CASSSHLDRGNQPQHF
>.|16|TRBV6-5|TRBJ2-1|.
TGTGCCAGCAGTTTTTCCGGGACACTGCGAGTCAATGAGCAGTTCTTC
CASSFSGTLRVNEQFF
>.|14|TRBV7-3|TRBJ2-3|.
TGTGCCAGCCGAAATAGCGGCCCCACAGATACGCAGTATTTT
CASRNSGPTDTQYF